These 10 T cell receptor beta chains were all obtained from the same sample, sequenced in a study of blood T cell repertoires in COVID-19. Produced via immunoSEQ multiplex PCR; TCRdb's table is partial and in-frame only. The table includes 150,000 to 200,000 clones, 84% detected once. Sequences were obtained from peripheral blood. These receptors were obtained from a human donor with acute or convalescent COVID-19. The donor label of this sample is uncertain.

V gene TRBV30 combines with J gene TRBJ1-1; TRBD1 might be the D (6 bases). The germline V gene has CDR1 GTSNPN and CDR2 SVGIG (reference sequence). The CDR3 has 15 amino acids. V was trimmed by 3 bases and J by 1 base, leaving 15 bases between them. The CDR3: CAWRMSGARNTEAFF. The CDR3 DNA reads as TGTGCCTGGAGGATGTCAGGGGCTCGGAACACTGAAGCTTTCTTT.

The CDR3 nucleotides are TGTGCCAGCAGCTTGTCCACCCCTACCTATAATTCACCCCTCCACTTT. It translates to CASSLSTPTYNSPLHF. The genes are TRBV5-5 and TRBJ1-6; no firm D call. Germline values: CDR1 SGHKS, CDR2 YYEKEE (reference sequence). With 1 base removed from V and 2 bases from J, the gap between germline ends came to 10 bases. The CDR3 covers 16 residues.

A word on this clone: This is likely a read error, given that the CDR3 carries no conserved phenylalanine or tryptophan at its end. For the CDR3, the DNA is TGTGCCAGCAGCCAAGCCAGGGGAAACTATGGCTACACCTCC. Translation gives CASSQARGNYGYTS. V gene TRBV3-1 (or the pseudogene TRBV3-2) combines with J gene TRBJ1-2, with D possibly TRBD1 on 6 matching bases. Trimming took 1 base from V and 2 from J, leaving 8 bases between them. The CDR3 is 14 residues long. The germline gives CDR1 LGHDT, CDR2 YNNKEL (reference sequence).

The rearrangement links TRBV4-2 to TRBJ2-3, with 8 positions matching TRBD1. There are 13 residues in the CDR3. The V gene end was trimmed by 4 bases and the J gene end by 11 bases; junction bases not matched to a gene: 8. From germline, CDR1 is LGHNA and CDR2 YNFKEQ. The CDR3 spells CASSPDRGTRQYF. CDR3 DNA sequence: TGTGCCAGCAGCCCCGACAGGGGCACCAGGCAGTATTTT.

The chain's CDR3 is CASSTTSDSYNEQFF. In DNA form, the CDR3 reads TGTGCCAGCAGCACTACTAGCGACTCCTACAATGAGCAGTTCTTC. The chain joins TRBV5-4 to TRBJ2-1; 7 bases are shared with TRBD2. Germline V gene lookup returns CDR1 SGHNT and CDR2 YYREEE (reference sequence). This CDR3 has 15 residues. The V and J ends lost 4 bases and 0 bases, in that order; junction bases with no gene match: 4.

The J gene is TRBJ1-4, the V gene TRBV21-1; the table gives TRBD1 as D, unverified against the DNA. TRBV21-1 is a pseudogene locus. The length of the CDR3 is 17 residues. The CDR3 region is CASSLWDRRRGNEKLFF. In DNA, the CDR3 is TGTGCCAGCAGCCTCTGGGACAGGCGGAGGGGTAATGAAAAACTGTTTTTT.

The rearrangement links TRBV28 to TRBJ2-6; possibly TRBD2 for D (5 bases). The CDR3 has 15 residues. The ends were cut back, 3 bases at V and 0 bases at J, with 6 bases in the middle. Germline lookup yields CDR1 MDHEN and CDR2 SYDVKM. The CDR3 sequence: CASSFGNSGANVLTF. The DNA for the CDR3 is TGTGCCAGCAGTTTCGGGAACTCTGGGGCCAACGTCCTGACTTTC.

This clone has a single count. The chain links TRBV12-3 or TRBV12-4 to TRBJ2-2; D gene unclear. V lost 7 bases and J 7 bases, leaving 10 bases between the germline ends. This CDR3 is built from 12 residues. For the CDR3, the DNA is TGTGCCAGCAACCTATTGAACGGGGAGCTGTTTTTT. Translating it yields CASNLLNGELFF.

V is TRBV9 and J is TRBJ1-2; TRBD1 aligns across 7 bases. The CDR3 runs 15 residues. Trimming removed 5 bases from V and 4 bases from J; junction bases left unmatched: 11. CDR1 is SGDLS, CDR2 YYNGEE, per germline. The CDR3 region has the DNA TGTGCCAGCAGGGGGTGGAGGGGGCGCGGCTATGGCTACACCTTC. Translating it yields CASRGWRGRGYGYTF.

This clone has only a few counts. CDR3 amino acids: CASSFRGGTGGTTSNQPQHF. Written as DNA, the CDR3 is TGTGCCAGCAGTTTCCGGGGAGGGACAGGGGGCACTACGAGCAATCAGCCCCAGCATTTT. The chain joins TRBV27 to TRBJ1-5; 12 bases are a match to TRBD1. The germline CDR1 and CDR2 sequences are MNHEY and SMNVEV (reference sequence). The CDR3 has 20 residues. The V gene end was trimmed by 3 bases and the J gene end by 1 base; junction bases not matched to a gene: 13.